These T cell receptor beta chains were read from a single sample in a study of T cell responses to AZD1222 COVID-19 vaccine. Profiling relied on immunoSEQ multiplex PCR, and the TCRdb table lists in-frame clones only, not all of them. The sample has 140,000 or so clones; roughly 90% are singletons. The sequences come from peripheral blood, collected 28 days after the second dose of the MenACWY control vaccine. The receptors were gathered from an adult who received the MenACWY meningococcal vaccine as a control. Both conserved end residues are part of each CDR3. The D gene is left open where the match is weak. Size is omitted from some rows. Given values are once, few, many or a class for expanded clones.

D gene	V gene	clone size	J gene	CDR3 DNA	CDR3 protein
-	TRBV18	-	TRBJ2-1	TGTGCCAGCTCACCACGACTTAAGGGGGACGCTGAGCAGTTCTTC	CASSPRLKGDAEQFF
-	TRBV28	-	TRBJ1-4	TGTGCCAGCAGGGTAGGCGGGCCGGCGGAAAAACTGTTTTTT	CASRVGGPAEKLFF
TRBD1	TRBV28	-	TRBJ2-5	TGTGCCAGCAGACCCAATCGACAGGGCAATCAAGAGACCCAGTACTTC	CASRPNRQGNQETQYF
TRBD1	TRBV28	-	TRBJ2-3	TGTGCCAGCAGTTTCCCCAGGGGGCAAGCAGATACGCAGTATTTT	CASSFPRGQADTQYF
-	TRBV7-3	-	TRBJ2-2	TGTGCCAGCCGTAGGAGTAGAGACACCGGGGAGCTGTTTTTT	CASRRSRDTGELFF
-	TRBV18	-	TRBJ1-1	TGTGCCAGCTCACAACGGGGCACTGAAGCTTTCTTT	CASSQRGTEAFF
-	TRBV29-1	-	TRBJ1-4	TGCAGCGTTGGTGCAACTAATGAAAAACTGTTTTTT	CSVGATNEKLFF
-	TRBV29-1	-	TRBJ1-1	TGCAGCGGCGGGGGGAACACTGAAGCTTTCTTT	CSGGGNTEAFF
-	TRBV7-3	-	TRBJ1-2	TGTGCCAGCAGCTTCGGACGGAACTATGGCTACACCTTC	CASSFGRNYGYTF
TRBD1	TRBV5-4	-	TRBJ1-4	TGTGCCAGCAGCTCCAGGACAGGGAGTAATGAAAAACTGTTTTTT	CASSSRTGSNEKLFF
-	TRBV18	-	TRBJ2-3	TGTGCCAGCTCACCACAAGAAGATACGCAGTATTTT	CASSPQEDTQYF
TRBD2	TRBV27	-	TRBJ2-7	TGTGCCAGCAGTTTCTCCAGCGGGAGGGCCGAGCAGTACTTC	CASSFSSGRAEQYF
TRBD1	TRBV11-3	-	TRBJ2-7	TGTGCCAGCAGCTTCCGGGACAGGGGGTCCTACGAGCAGTACTTC	CASSFRDRGSYEQYF
-	TRBV5-6	-	TRBJ1-5	TGTGCCAGCAGCTTGTCGGGGGGGGATCAGCCCCAGCATTTT	CASSLSGGDQPQHF
-	TRBV10-3	-	TRBJ2-7	TGTGCCATCAGGGACGGAAACTACGAGCAGTACTTC	CAIRDGNYEQYF
TRBD1	TRBV5-5	-	TRBJ1-2	TGTGCCAGCAGCCCCCGGGAAGGGGGCTCCTATGGCTACACCTTC	CASSPREGGSYGYTF
TRBD1	TRBV6-5	-	TRBJ2-3	TGTGCCAGCAGGGGGGACAGGGGAGGGGCAGATACGCAGTATTTT	CASRGDRGGADTQYF
TRBD2	TRBV11-2	once	TRBJ2-1	TGTGCCAGCAGCCTAACTTTCGGGGGACTAGCGGATTACAATGAGCAGTTCTTC	CASSLTFGGLADYNEQFF
-	TRBV18	-	TRBJ2-7	TGTGCCAGCTCACCGGTTTCAGTCTCCCCAAAAAGCGGATACGAGCAGTACTTC	CASSPVSVSPKSGYEQYF
-	TRBV7-9	-	TRBJ1-1	TGTGCCAGCAGCCCTGTGTTAAGCACCTACACTGAAGCTTTCTTT	CASSPVLSTYTEAFF
TRBD2	TRBV7-9	-	TRBJ2-2	TGTGCCAGCAGGGGGACTAGCGGGGCCGGGGAGCTGTTTTTT	CASRGTSGAGELFF
TRBD2	TRBV5-6	-	TRBJ2-5	TGTGCCAGCAGCCATACTAGCGGGGGCGGACAAGAGACCCAGTACTTC	CASSHTSGGGQETQYF
-	TRBV6-6	-	TRBJ2-7	TGTGCCAGCAGCAGGGAAGGGGTTACCTACGAGCAGTACTTC	CASSREGVTYEQYF
-	TRBV5-4	-	TRBJ1-1	TGTGCCAGCAGCTTGCGGGGCCTGGGGAACACTGAAGCTTTCTTT	CASSLRGLGNTEAFF
TRBD1	TRBV30	-	TRBJ2-7	TGTGCCTGGAGTGTTGGAGGGCCCGGGACAGGGATCTACGAGCAGTACTTC	CAWSVGGPGTGIYEQYF
-	TRBV18	-	TRBJ2-7	TGTGCCAGCTCACCCACGTCCCCCTACGAGCAGTACTTC	CASSPTSPYEQYF
-	TRBV19	-	TRBJ1-6	TGTGCCAGTACCCGCACAACAGGCAATAATTCACCCCTCCACTTT	CASTRTTGNNSPLHF
-	TRBV30	-	TRBJ1-1	TGTGCCTGGAGTGACGGGGAGTGGGCTGAAGCTTTCTTT	CAWSDGEWAEAFF
-	TRBV4-1	-	TRBJ2-7	TGCGCCAGCAGCCAAGATATCCGATACGAGCAGTACTTC	CASSQDIRYEQYF
-	TRBV4-1	-	TRBJ1-1	TGCGCCAGCAGCCAAGATGTCAGCTCCGACACTGAAGCTTTCTTT	CASSQDVSSDTEAFF
-	TRBV5-1	-	TRBJ2-7	TGCGCCAGCAGCTTGTCAGGGGAGTACGAGCAGTACTTC	CASSLSGEYEQYF
TRBD2	TRBV20-1	-	TRBJ2-2	TGCAGTGCTAGTCGGGCTAGCGGGAGTCCCGGGGAGCTGTTTTTT	CSASRASGSPGELFF
-	TRBV19	-	TRBJ1-1	TGTGCCAGTAGTGTTTCAGGGGCGTTTGCCACTGAAGCTTTCTTT	CASSVSGAFATEAFF
TRBD2	TRBV5-1	-	TRBJ2-5	TGCGCCAGCAGCTTGGCAGGGCGCCGGGGACTAGTGGGCCAAGAGACCCAGTACTTC	CASSLAGRRGLVGQETQYF
-	TRBV7-2	-	TRBJ1-6	TGTGCCAGCGGATTAAGTTCAGATAATTCACCCCTCCACTTT	CASGLSSDNSPLHF
-	TRBV7-2	-	TRBJ1-2	TGTGCCAGCAGCTTAGGAGGTTCTAACTATGGCTACACCTTC	CASSLGGSNYGYTF
TRBD1	TRBV23-1	-	TRBJ2-7	TGCGCCAGCAGTCACCCCAGGACAGGCTCGACTGTTTACGAGCAGTACTTC	CASSHPRTGSTVYEQYF
-	TRBV5-6	-	TRBJ1-5	TGTGCCAGCAGCCGGGCCCATCAGCCCCAGCATTTT	CASSRAHQPQHF
-	TRBV5-4	-	TRBJ2-1	TGTGCCAGCAGCTTGTACAGCGGGACAGGTAATGAGCAGTTCTTC	CASSLYSGTGNEQFF
-	TRBV19	-	TRBJ1-1	TGTGCCAGTACCTCTTGGGGGGCCGGGAACACTGAAGCTTTCTTT	CASTSWGAGNTEAFF
-	TRBV7-9	-	TRBJ1-2	TGTGCCAGCAGCTTACTTCAATGGGGCTACACCTTC	CASSLLQWGYTF
-	TRBV4-3	-	TRBJ2-3	TGCGCCAGCAGCCCCCGAGACGGGACAGATACGCAGTATTTT	CASSPRDGTDTQYF
-	TRBV6-5	-	TRBJ2-7	TGTGCCAGCAGGACTGGACTGACCACGGGGGAGCAGTACTTC	CASRTGLTTGEQYF
-	TRBV11-3	once	TRBJ1-3	TGTGCCAGCAGCTTTACGGCTGGAAACACCATATATTTT	CASSFTAGNTIYF
-	TRBV18	-	TRBJ1-1	TGTGCCAGCTCGAGGGACTCGGTTACTGAAGCTTTCTTT	CASSRDSVTEAFF
-	TRBV2	-	TRBJ1-6	TGTGCCAGCAAAGTTGACGGTTCTTCTTCACCCCTCCACTTT	CASKVDGSSSPLHF
-	TRBV6-6	-	TRBJ2-3	TGTGCCAGTCAAATGGGCTTTAGTACAGATACGCAGTATTTT	CASQMGFSTDTQYF
-	TRBV15	once	TRBJ2-3	TGTGCCACCAGCAGAGGCCGGGATAGCACAGATACGCAGTATTTT	CATSRGRDSTDTQYF
-	TRBV7-7	-	TRBJ2-7	TGTGCTAGCAGCTTAGCGCCAGCGGGGCAGGGGGCATACGAGCAGTACTTC	CASSLAPAGQGAYEQYF
-	TRBV11-2	-	TRBJ1-1	TGTGCCAGCAGCCTCCAAGCTAACACTGAAGCTTTCTTT	CASSLQANTEAFF